Each of the 17 T cell receptor beta chains below was sequenced from the same sample in a study of cytomegalovirus exposure and HLA in healthy donors. PCR employed 60 Vbeta and 13 Jbeta primers. Assay used: immunoSEQ multiplex PCR; TCRdb lists only in-frame clones, some missing. The data hold about 70,000 clones, with roughly 88% observed a single time. The sequenced sample was PBMCs. The receptors shown here come from a woman under 40 in good health and CMV-seronegative.

This CDR3 is CASSLNKLATYEQYF. The CDR3 nucleotides are TGCGCCAGCAGCTTGAATAAACTAGCGACCTACGAGCAGTACTTC. The chain combines TRBV5-1 with TRBJ2-7; TRBD2 matches 7 bases. The CDR3 length is 15 residues. V lost 1 base, J lost 2 bases, and 6 bases stayed unmatched. Germline assignment: CDR1 SGHRS and CDR2 YFSETQ.

The V gene is TRBV18, the J gene TRBJ2-1; 11 bases match TRBD2. CDR3 length equals 16 residues. Per germline, CDR1 KGHSH and CDR2 LQKENI. V lost 6 bases and J lost 3; bases outside the gene matches: 7. This CDR3 is CASSPTSGMVYNEQFF. Here the CDR3 DNA reads TGTGCCAGCTCCCCGACTAGCGGGATGGTCTACAATGAGCAGTTCTTC.

The J gene is TRBJ1-6, the V gene TRBV5-1; D might be TRBD1 (5 bases). Germline lookup yields CDR1 SGHRS and CDR2 YFSETQ. The CDR3 contains 14 residues. The V gene lost 3 bases and the J gene lost 5 bases, with 9 bases spanning the gap. The CDR3 DNA is TGCGCCAGCAGCTCGGAGGGGAATAATTCACCCCTCCACTTT. This encodes CASSSEGNNSPLHF.

This clone was recorded once. The chain is built from TRBV2 and TRBJ2-7; a weak D match, TRBD1 (5 bases). This CDR3 is built from 12 residues. CDR1 and CDR2 (germline): SNHLY, FYNNEI. The V gene lost 1 base and the J gene lost 5 bases, with 6 bases spanning the gap. This CDR3 reads CASSEEDNEQYF. DNA for the CDR3: TGTGCCAGCAGTGAAGAGGACAACGAGCAGTACTTC. Together with reference TRBV2 and TRBJ2-7, the CDR3 gives the full variable domain: EPEVTQTPSHQVTQMGQEVILRCVPISNHLYFYWYRQILGQKVEFLVSFYNNEISEKSEIFDDQFSVERPDGSNFTLKIRSTKLEDSAMYFCASSEEDNEQYFGPGTRLTVT.

A remark on this clone: Germline is not matched at one junction end, which may reflect a read error. The genes are TRBV7-9 and TRBJ2-7, with D unclear. CDR1 is SEHNR and CDR2 is FQNEAQ in the germline V gene (reference sequence). CDR3 length: 9 residues. In DNA form, the CDR3 reads TGTGCCAGGAGCTACGAGCAGTACTTC. Its translation is CARSYEQYF.

J is TRBJ2-1 and V is TRBV27, with 7 bases identical to TRBD2. V shed 2 bases, J shed 9 bases, and the junction held 4 bases outside the gene matches. Germline values: CDR1 MNHEY, CDR2 SMNVEV (reference sequence). The CDR3 loop spans 13 amino acids. The CDR3 loop reads CASSLGGRGEQFF. The DNA for the CDR3 is TGTGCCAGCAGTTTAGGCGGGAGAGGTGAGCAGTTCTTC.

The rearrangement joins TRBV19 to TRBJ2-2, with 11 bases aligning to TRBD2. The ends lost 7 bases at V and 2 bases at J; junction bases unmatched: 12. CDR3 size: 18 residues. Looked up from germline, CDR1 is LNHDA and CDR2 is SQIVND (reference sequence). The CDR3 region has the DNA TGTGCCAGTACCCGCTCCCGACTAGCGGGAAACAACACCGGGGAGCTGTTTTTT. It codes for CASTRSRLAGNNTGELFF.

This clone appeared once. This chain connects TRBV11-3 to TRBJ2-7; 14 nucleotides line up with TRBD2. Losses at the gene ends were 4 bases for V and 9 bases for J; bases not matched to a gene: 8. Germline values: CDR1 SGHNT, CDR2 YENEEA. The CDR3 extends over 15 amino acids. CDR3 sequence: CASSYGLAGGPGQYF. The CDR3 region has the DNA TGTGCCAGCAGCTACGGACTAGCGGGAGGTCCCGGGCAGTACTTC.

This chain uses TRBV5-1 with TRBJ2-3; tentative D call: TRBD2 (6 bases). Trimming took off 4 bases at V and 6 bases at J, with 18 bases between the two ends. Germline lookup yields CDR1 SGHRS and CDR2 YFSETQ. The CDR3 has 15 residues. The CDR3 nucleotides read TGCGCCAGCAGCCGTAGCGGAGTGGGACCGGATACGCAGTATTTT. Encoded protein: CASSRSGVGPDTQYF.

The chain couples TRBV6-6 to TRBJ1-6; D call uncertain. Germline lookup yields CDR1 MNHNY and CDR2 SVGAGI (reference sequence). V gave up 6 bases and J gave up 0 bases, with 6 bases separating them. This CDR3 contains 14 residues. CDR3 protein: CASRAVSYNSPLHF. For the CDR3, the DNA is TGTGCCAGCAGGGCGGTCTCCTATAATTCACCCCTCCACTTT.

The CDR3 region is CASSSEGNEQYF. CDR3 nucleotides: TGTGCCAGCAGCTCCGAGGGTAACGAGCAGTACTTC. This chain joins TRBV5-5 and TRBJ2-7; D may be TRBD2 (5 bases). In germline, CDR1 is SGHKS, CDR2 YYEKEE (reference sequence). The ends were cut back, 3 bases at V and 5 bases at J, with 9 bases in the middle. CDR3 length equals 12 residues.

The chain carries TRBV27 and TRBJ2-5; D is undetermined. The last part of the DNA fits TRBJ2-7 better; the J call may be wrong. This CDR3 spans 13 amino acids. From germline, CDR1 is MNHEY and CDR2 SMNVEV (reference sequence). CDR3 region: CASSWSIGYEQYF. CDR3 DNA sequence: TGTGCCAGCAGTTGGAGTATCGGCTACGAGCAGTACTTC.

The chain carries TRBV2 and TRBJ2-1; D gene unclear. CDR1 is SNHLY, CDR2 FYNNEI, per germline. V lost 1 base and J lost 7, with 8 bases in between. The CDR3 totals 13 residues. In DNA form, the CDR3 reads TGTGCCAGCAGTGAAGTCTACCAAAATGAGCAGTTCTTC. It codes for CASSEVYQNEQFF.

The chain joins TRBV2 to TRBJ1-2, with D uncertain. The CDR3 has 16 residues. The ends were cut back, 3 bases at V and 4 bases at J, with 18 bases in the middle. Germline lookup yields CDR1 SNHLY and CDR2 FYNNEI. This CDR3 is CASSERPPGGVYGYTF. The CDR3, as DNA: TGTGCCAGCAGTGAGAGGCCCCCAGGAGGAGTCTATGGCTACACCTTC.

This chain uses TRBV5-4 with TRBJ2-1, with TRBD2 as a possible D gene (6 bases). The CDR3 has 15 amino acids. Trimming cost V 4 bases and J 6 bases, with 17 bases left between them. The germline CDR1 and CDR2 sequences are SGHNT and YYREEE (reference sequence). Written as DNA, the CDR3 is TGTGCCAGCAGCAAGGGTGGAGGGCGGGTCAATGAGCAGTTCTTC. Encoded protein: CASSKGGGRVNEQFF. The variable domain in full, completed from reference TRBV5-4 and TRBJ2-1, reads ETGVTQSPTHLIKTRGQQVTLRCSSQSGHNTVSWYQQALGQGPQFIFQYYREEENGRGNFPPRFSGLQFPNYSSELNVNALELDDSALYLCASSKGGGRVNEQFFGPGTRLTVL.

This clone occurred once. This chain joins TRBV7-9 and TRBJ2-7; TRBD1 aligns across 9 bases. V was clipped by 5 bases and J by 0 bases; unmatched bases: 2. The CDR3 runs 14 residues. The germline gives CDR1 SEHNR, CDR2 FQNEAQ (reference sequence). The DNA of the CDR3 is TGTGCCAGCAGCGGGACAGGGACCTCCTACGAGCAGTACTTC. Amino acids: CASSGTGTSYEQYF.

This chain connects TRBV6-4 to TRBJ2-7; D is ambiguous. Germline V gene sequence: CDR1 MRHNA, CDR2 SNTAGT. The CDR3 is made up of 15 amino acids. V was cut by 1 base and J by 2 bases, with 12 bases left in between. The CDR3 is CASSDLPGPTYEQYF. CDR3 coding DNA: TGTGCCAGCAGTGACTTACCCGGTCCCACCTACGAGCAGTACTTC.